This is a list of T cell receptor beta chains from one sample in a study of beta chain features in type 1 diabetes. Produced via immunoSEQ multiplex PCR; TCRdb's table is partial and in-frame only. The repertoire consists of 300,000 or so clones, with roughly 12% occurring once and the leading ten covering over 0.014%. Material: naive CD4+ T cells from blood. The source of these receptors is a woman between 18 and 29 years old with type 1 diabetes. Each CDR3 is given with its conserved first and last residue. Fields, in order: CDR3 DNA, CDR3 protein, V gene, J gene, D gene, clone size. A D gene is named only where the DNA matches it firmly. Size is omitted from some rows. Given values are once, few, many or a class for expanded clones.

CDR3 DNA: TGTGCCAGCAGCACTGACAGAAACTATGGCTACACCTTC
CDR3 protein: CASSTDRNYGYTF
V gene: TRBV7-2
J gene: TRBJ1-2
D gene: .
clone size: .

CDR3 DNA: TGTGCCAGCTCCCTATTCCGGGACAAAGTTACCGGGGAGCTGTTTTTT
CDR3 protein: CASSLFRDKVTGELFF
V gene: TRBV18
J gene: TRBJ2-2
D gene: .
clone size: .

CDR3 DNA: TGTGCCAGCAGGCTGGACAGTAATAGTGGGGGCTACACCTTC
CDR3 protein: CASRLDSNSGGYTF
V gene: TRBV2
J gene: TRBJ1-2
D gene: .
clone size: few

CDR3 DNA: TGTGCCAGCGGAAAACGAGGGGGGGACCAAGAGACCCAGTACTTC
CDR3 protein: CASGKRGGDQETQYF
V gene: TRBV11-2
J gene: TRBJ2-5
D gene: .
clone size: .

CDR3 DNA: TGTGCCAGCAGCTTAGCGCCCGGGAGGATCACAGATACGCAGTATTTT
CDR3 protein: CASSLAPGRITDTQYF
V gene: TRBV7-9
J gene: TRBJ2-3
D gene: TRBD2
clone size: .

CDR3 DNA: TGTGCCACCAGCAGAGATGGGCGTGTAACAATGGAGACCCAGTACTTC
CDR3 protein: CATSRDGRVTMETQYF
V gene: TRBV15
J gene: TRBJ2-5
D gene: .
clone size: .

CDR3 DNA: TGTGCCAGCAGCTTAGGCAGGGATAGCAATCAGCCCCAGCATTTT
CDR3 protein: CASSLGRDSNQPQHF
V gene: TRBV7-9
J gene: TRBJ1-5
D gene: .
clone size: few

CDR3 DNA: TGTGCCTGGAGGGCTATAAGCGAACAACTGTTTTTT
CDR3 protein: CAWRAISEQLFF
V gene: TRBV30
J gene: TRBJ1-4
D gene: .
clone size: few

CDR3 DNA: TGCGCCAGCAGCTTGGGACAGGGGATCCCAGATACGCAGTATTTT
CDR3 protein: CASSLGQGIPDTQYF
V gene: TRBV5-1
J gene: TRBJ2-3
D gene: TRBD1
clone size: .

CDR3 DNA: TGTGCCAGCAGTTACCCAAGAGATGAGCAGTTCTTC
CDR3 protein: CASSYPRDEQFF
V gene: TRBV6-5
J gene: TRBJ2-1
D gene: .
clone size: few

CDR3 DNA: TGTGCCAGCAGGCCGAACAGGGTAAGACAGCCCCAGCATTTT
CDR3 protein: CASRPNRVRQPQHF
V gene: TRBV28
J gene: TRBJ1-5
D gene: .
clone size: .

CDR3 DNA: TGTGCCAGCAGTGAATCGTCAGGCGTAACCTACGAGCAGTACTTC
CDR3 protein: CASSESSGVTYEQYF
V gene: TRBV25-1
J gene: TRBJ2-7
D gene: .
clone size: .

CDR3 DNA: TGTGCCAGCAGTACGGACAGGGCGACACGCAATGAGCAGTTCTTC
CDR3 protein: CASSTDRATRNEQFF
V gene: TRBV2
J gene: TRBJ2-1
D gene: TRBD1
clone size: few

CDR3 DNA: TGCGCCAGCAGCTTCCTGGCAGGGAACACCGGGGAGCTGTTTTTT
CDR3 protein: CASSFLAGNTGELFF
V gene: TRBV5-1
J gene: TRBJ2-2
D gene: .
clone size: .

CDR3 DNA: TGTGCCAGCACCATGGGACAGAATAACTATGGCTACACCTTC
CDR3 protein: CASTMGQNNYGYTF
V gene: TRBV2
J gene: TRBJ1-2
D gene: TRBD1
clone size: .

CDR3 DNA: TGTGCCAGCAGTGCGCCCAGGGTCTTCTTGTACACTGAAGCTTTCTTT
CDR3 protein: CASSAPRVFLYTEAFF
V gene: TRBV6-1
J gene: TRBJ1-1
D gene: .
clone size: .

CDR3 DNA: TGTGCCAGCACTGCAGTGAACACTGAAGCTTTCTTT
CDR3 protein: CASTAVNTEAFF
V gene: TRBV2
J gene: TRBJ1-1
D gene: .
clone size: few

CDR3 DNA: TGTGCCAGCAGTGGACTAGCCGCAATTCAGTACAATGAGCAGTTCTTC
CDR3 protein: CASSGLAAIQYNEQFF
V gene: TRBV28
J gene: TRBJ2-1
D gene: TRBD2
clone size: few

CDR3 DNA: TGTGCCAGCAGCTCAATCGGGGTAGAGACCCAGTACTTC
CDR3 protein: CASSSIGVETQYF
V gene: TRBV7-9
J gene: TRBJ2-5
D gene: .
clone size: few

CDR3 DNA: TGTGCCAGCAGTTCCAGGGAAAGGATGAACACTGAAGCTTTCTTT
CDR3 protein: CASSSRERMNTEAFF
V gene: TRBV6-4
J gene: TRBJ1-1
D gene: .
clone size: .

CDR3 DNA: TGTGCCAGCAGCCGGACTAGCGGGCTTTTCAATGAGCAGTTCTTC
CDR3 protein: CASSRTSGLFNEQFF
V gene: TRBV7-2
J gene: TRBJ2-1
D gene: TRBD2
clone size: few

CDR3 DNA: TGTGCCAGCTCACCAGCGGGTGGGATCCCCCAGCATTTT
CDR3 protein: CASSPAGGIPQHF
V gene: TRBV18
J gene: TRBJ1-5
D gene: .
clone size: few

CDR3 DNA: TGTGCCACCAGTTGGGGCGGGAGGGGAACCGGGGAGCTGTTTTTT
CDR3 protein: CATSWGGRGTGELFF
V gene: TRBV15
J gene: TRBJ2-2
D gene: TRBD2
clone size: few